Here is one T cell receptor beta chain with its context. What it recognizes is unknown. Here immunoSEQ multiplex PCR was the method, and the copy in TCRdb shows in-frame clones only, minus some. The table lists 1,500,000 or so clones, roughly 96% of them singletons. CD45RA+ naive and CD45RA-negative memory subsets were separated from CD4+ cells. CDR3 length: 16 amino acids. V lost 1 base to trimming and J lost 5 bases; unmatched junction nucleotides: 5. Germline loops: CDR1 MGHDK, CDR2 SYGVNS. The sample comes from a study of shared clonotypes between healthy human individuals. General study results and limits: Incompleteness in sorted-subset sequencing, despite large depth, was shown by rarefaction.

The specimen was naive CD4+ T cells sorted from blood. Subset reported: CD45RA+ positively selected. The TCR was taken from a man aged 25-45 years in good health. The genes are TRBV25-1 and TRBJ2-2; the match to TRBD1 covers 9 bases. The CDR3 DNA sequence: TGTGCCAGCAGTGAATCTAGGACAGGGGTAACCGGGGAGCTGTTTTTT. This translates into CASSESRTGVTGELFF.